A single sample gave rise to the 25 T cell receptor beta chains below, sequenced in a study of cytomegalovirus exposure and HLA in healthy donors. PCR employed 60 Vbeta and 13 Jbeta primers. Assay used: immunoSEQ multiplex PCR; TCRdb lists only in-frame clones, some missing. The repertoire holds 150,000 or so clones, with about four fifths as singletons. Sequences were obtained from PBMCs. The receptors stem from a man aged 50-60 years in good health and CMV-seropositive.

This rearrangement joins TRBV30 to TRBJ2-7; 7 nucleotides line up with TRBD1. Germline V gene data show CDR1 as GTSNPN and CDR2 as SVGIG (reference sequence). The CDR3 contains 14 residues. V was pared by 4 bases and J by 3 bases, with 9 bases of the junction left unmatched. The CDR3 bases are TGTGCCTGGATGGGTGAGGCAGGGGGCTACGAGCAGTACTTC. Its protein product is CAWMGEAGGYEQYF.

CDR3 in amino acids: CASSLRVGGQETQYF. The CDR3 nucleotides are TGTGCCAGCAGCCTTAGGGTGGGAGGACAAGAGACCCAGTACTTC. The genes are TRBV7-2 and TRBJ2-5; maybe TRBD2 (6 bases). Looked up from germline, CDR1 is SGHTA and CDR2 is FQGNSA. This CDR3 comprises 15 residues. V was pared by 5 bases and J by 2 bases, with 15 bases between.

The V and J genes are TRBV19 and TRBJ2-5; 7 bases fit TRBD2. Germline V lookup: CDR1 LNHDA, CDR2 SQIVND (reference sequence). Trimming took 1 base from V and 4 from J; bases not matched to a gene: 6. This CDR3 region has 15 residues. CDR3 in amino acids: CASSIGGRARETQYF. In nucleotides, the CDR3 is TGTGCCAGTAGTATAGGAGGGAGGGCCCGAGAGACCCAGTACTTC.

V usage is TRBV6-5 and J usage is TRBJ2-7; D is perhaps TRBD2 (5 bases). The V gene's germline CDR1 is MNHEY and CDR2 SVGAGI. Trimming removed 4 bases from V and 0 bases from J, with 10 bases in between. This CDR3 has 14 amino acids. This chain's CDR3 is CASSSSGSSYEQYF. In DNA, the CDR3 is TGTGCCAGCAGTTCCTCGGGGAGCTCCTACGAGCAGTACTTC.

The rearrangement uses TRBV7-8 and TRBJ1-6; 8 nucleotides agree with TRBD1. There are 15 residues in the CDR3. The ends lost 2 bases at V and 6 bases at J; junction bases unmatched: 3. Germline CDR1 reads SGHVS; CDR2 reads FQNEAQ. CDR3 region: CASSLPGQANSPLHF. In DNA form, the CDR3 reads TGTGCCAGCAGCTTACCGGGACAGGCTAATTCACCCCTCCACTTT.

The sample holds a few counts of this clone. This rearrangement joins TRBV2 to TRBJ1-4, with 10 bases identical to TRBD1. The V segment lost 8 bases and the J segment 4 bases; nucleotides outside the gene matches: 4. Germline V CDR1 and CDR2: SNHLY, FYNNEI. CDR3 length equals 14 residues. As DNA, the CDR3 is TGTGCCAGCTCCTGGACAGGGGGTAATGAAAAACTGTTTTTT. It yields the protein CASSWTGGNEKLFF.

V is TRBV19 and J is TRBJ1-5, with no clear D. This CDR3 has 13 residues. CDR1 is LNHDA, CDR2 SQIVND, per germline (reference sequence). V was shortened by 8 bases and J by 4 bases, with 12 bases between the two germline ends. The CDR3 loop is CASASVANQPQHF. The CDR3 DNA reads TGTGCCAGTGCGTCGGTTGCGAATCAGCCCCAGCATTTT.

The V and J genes are TRBV28 and TRBJ1-5; 7 bases map to TRBD1. The CDR3 consists of 14 residues. From germline, CDR1 is MDHEN and CDR2 SYDVKM. Germline trimming cut 3 bases from V and 9 bases from J; bases unmatched to any gene: 8. The CDR3 region has the DNA TGTGCCAGCAGTTTGGGACAGCCCGATGGGCCCCAGCATTTT. This gives the protein CASSLGQPDGPQHF.

J is TRBJ1-5 and V is TRBV30; unclear D gene. The CDR3 loop spans 15 amino acids. V was clipped by 5 bases and J by 4 bases, with 18 bases between them. From germline, CDR1 is GTSNPN and CDR2 SVGIG (reference sequence). DNA for the CDR3: TGTGCCTGGGCCAACGGGAATCCCGAAAATCAGCCCCAGCATTTT. It is translated as CAWANGNPENQPQHF.

This clone has more than one count but fewer than ten. The rearrangement joins TRBV27 to TRBJ1-6, with D possibly matching TRBD1 (5 bases). Germline loops: CDR1 MNHEY, CDR2 SMNVEV (reference sequence). This CDR3 has 17 amino acids. Between the trimmed V and J ends, which lost 5 bases and 0 bases, there was a span of 14 bases. In DNA, the CDR3 is TGTGCCAGCAGTGGGGGGACCCCGAGCTCCTATAATTCACCCCTCCACTTT. As protein: CASSGGTPSSYNSPLHF.

This clone was seen just once. The chain employs TRBV5-1 and TRBJ2-7; 10 bases align to TRBD2. The length of the CDR3 is 16 residues. Germline V gives CDR1 SGHRS, CDR2 YFSETQ. V was pared by 4 bases and J by 0 bases, with 7 bases of the junction left unmatched. CDR3: CASSLRTSGLSYEQYF. In DNA, the CDR3 is TGCGCCAGCAGCCTCCGGACTAGCGGCCTCTCCTACGAGCAGTACTTC. Full variable domain (outside the CDR3, taken from reference TRBV5-1 and TRBJ2-7): KAGVTQTPRYLIKTRGQQVTLSCSPISGHRSVSWYQQTPGQGLQFLFEYFSETQRNKGNFPGRFSGRQFSNSRSEMNVSTLELGDSALYLCASSLRTSGLSYEQYFGPGTRLTVT.

This clone was counted a single time. This chain links TRBV7-2 with TRBJ2-3; D not certain. Germline lookup yields CDR1 SGHTA and CDR2 FQGNSA. V lost 5 bases, J lost 0 bases, and 12 bases lay in between. CDR3 length: 15 amino acids. The CDR3 loop reads CASSPAVTSTDTQYF. CDR3 nucleotides: TGTGCCAGCAGCCCGGCGGTTACTAGCACAGATACGCAGTATTTT.

V is TRBV10-1 and J is TRBJ2-5; TRBD2 matches 8 bases. CDR3 length: 14 residues. V was clipped by 6 bases and J by 2 bases; unmatched bases: 5. Germline V gives CDR1 WNHNN, CDR2 SYGVQD (reference sequence). The CDR3 coding sequence is TGCGCCAGCAGCGGTAGCGGGAAGCAAGAGACCCAGTACTTC. This translates into CASSGSGKQETQYF.

The chain couples TRBV9 to TRBJ2-1, with D tentatively TRBD1 (7 bases). Germline V CDR1 and CDR2: SGDLS, YYNGEE. The length of the CDR3 is 15 residues. V dropped 0 bases and J dropped 4 bases, with 11 bases sitting between them. In nucleotides, the CDR3 is TGTGCCAGCAGCGTAGTCCCAGGGGGGTACAATGAGCAGTTCTTC. Its protein is CASSVVPGGYNEQFF.

This chain connects TRBV7-9 to TRBJ1-1; 8 bases are a match to TRBD1. The CDR3 consists of 16 residues. The ends lost 5 bases at V and 5 bases at J; junction bases unmatched: 13. Germline CDR1 SEHNR, CDR2 FQNEAQ (reference sequence). CDR3 nucleotides: TGTGCCAGCAGCATACATCAGGGGGCAGGAAGGACTGAAGCTTTCTTT. Protein product: CASSIHQGAGRTEAFF.

The chain links TRBV28 to TRBJ1-2; TRBD1 matches at 10 bases. The junction had 3 bases not matched to a gene; V was cut back by 7 bases and J by 7 bases. The CDR3 has 12 residues. Germline V gene lookup returns CDR1 MDHEN and CDR2 SYDVKM. This chain's CDR3 is CASIGTGVGYTF. The CDR3 DNA follows: TGTGCCAGCATCGGGACAGGGGTTGGCTACACCTTC.

J is TRBJ1-1 and V is TRBV18; 7 bases fit TRBD1. The V segment lost 8 bases and the J segment 3 bases; nucleotides outside the gene matches: 9. CDR3 size: 14 residues. The germline V gene encodes CDR1 KGHSH and CDR2 LQKENI. As DNA, the CDR3 is TGTGCCAGCCGCGACAGGGTGGGGTACACTGAAGCTTTCTTT. Protein: CASRDRVGYTEAFF.

Details on this clone: Mismatch with germline at one junction end may stem from a read error. Other DNA sequences in this sample translate to the same CDR3. The chain combines TRBV19 with TRBJ1-1; no definite D call. The germline gives CDR1 LNHDA, CDR2 SQIVND (reference sequence). The CDR3 covers 13 residues. The DNA of the CDR3 is TGTGCCAGCAGTATAAGTCCGGGCACTGAAGCTTTCTTT. Translated, it gives CASSISPGTEAFF.

The sample holds a few counts of this clone. V gene TRBV7-8 combines with J gene TRBJ1-4; D call uncertain. This CDR3 comprises 14 residues. CDR1 and CDR2 (germline): SGHVS, FQNEAQ. V lost 4 bases, J lost 8 bases, and 14 bases lay in between. CDR3 nucleotide sequence: TGTGCCAGCAGCTCGCAATTAGGAGGCGAAAAACTGTTTTTT. Translated: CASSSQLGGEKLFF.

This chain joins TRBV9 and TRBJ1-1; D ambiguous. Germline CDR1 and CDR2: SGDLS and YYNGEE. The CDR3 length is 13 residues. V was pared by 3 bases and J by 1 base, with 7 bases between. The CDR3 reads CASSDSGNTEAFF. The CDR3 DNA follows: TGTGCCAGCAGCGACAGTGGGAACACTGAAGCTTTCTTT.

The chain couples TRBV6-5 to TRBJ2-2; 10 bases agree with TRBD1. The germline CDR1 and CDR2 sequences are MNHEY and SVGAGI. The CDR3 is 15 amino acids. V shed 6 bases, J shed 1 base, and the junction held 2 bases outside the gene matches. The CDR3 sequence is CASRGTGENTGELFF. The CDR3 DNA sequence: TGTGCCAGCAGAGGGACAGGGGAGAACACCGGGGAGCTGTTTTTT.

This chain joins TRBV6-5 and TRBJ1-6, with a tentative D call TRBD1 (5 bases). Germline loops: CDR1 MNHEY, CDR2 SVGAGI. This CDR3 has 14 amino acids. V lost 6 bases and J 6 bases, leaving 12 bases between the germline ends. The CDR3 spells CASRMQGGNSPLHF. CDR3 bases: TGTGCCAGCAGGATGCAGGGAGGTAATTCACCCCTCCACTTT.

The chain carries TRBV27 and TRBJ1-2, with D tentatively TRBD1 (5 bases). The CDR3 is made up of 12 amino acids. Trimming cost V 8 bases and J 3 bases, with 10 bases left between them. The germline V gene has CDR1 MNHEY and CDR2 SMNVEV (reference sequence). The CDR3 spells CASQGEDYGYTF. Here the CDR3 DNA reads TGTGCCAGCCAAGGGGAGGACTATGGCTACACCTTC.

V is TRBV5-1 and J is TRBJ2-2, with TRBD1 matching over 8 bases. This CDR3 spans 16 amino acids. J was trimmed by 1 base and V by 2 bases; bases with no gene match: 4. CDR1 and CDR2 (germline): SGHRS, YFSETQ. CDR3 sequence: CASSLAGTGNTGELFF. The CDR3 bases are TGCGCCAGCAGCTTAGCCGGGACAGGGAACACCGGGGAGCTGTTTTTT.

V is TRBV5-4 and J is TRBJ2-5; TRBD1 aligns across 10 bases. Per germline, CDR1 SGHNT and CDR2 YYREEE (reference sequence). V lost 3 bases, J lost 5 bases, and 4 bases stayed unmatched. This CDR3 is 14 amino acids long. The chain's CDR3 is CASSSQDRGETQYF. In DNA form, the CDR3 reads TGTGCCAGCAGCTCACAGGACAGGGGGGAGACCCAGTACTTC.